Below are 19 T cell receptor beta chains sequenced from a single sample in a study of cytomegalovirus exposure and HLA in healthy donors. Use of 60 Vbeta and 13 Jbeta primers characterized the PCR. Clones were sequenced by immunoSEQ multiplex PCR, and TCRdb holds only the in-frame ones, with some missing. The sample gives 60,000 to 95,000 clones, about 79% of which show up once; around 18% is in the top ten. Source material: PBMCs. All receptors come from a man aged 65 to 79 in good health and CMV-seropositive.

The CDR3 DNA is TGCAGCGTTGAAGGGCGGGGATCCTACAATGAGCAGTTCTTC. Translating it yields CSVEGRGSYNEQFF. The V call is TRBV29-1, the J call TRBJ2-1; D possibly corresponds to TRBD2 (6 bases). V lost 1 base and J lost 1, with 8 bases in between. The CDR3 sequence is 14 residues long. The germline V gene has CDR1 SQVTM and CDR2 ANQGSEA.

This clone showed up just once. The rearrangement links TRBV5-1 to TRBJ1-1; D is unclear. The germline V and J ends were trimmed by 2 bases and 1 base, with 9 bases remaining between them. CDR1 and CDR2 (germline): SGHRS, YFSETQ. The CDR3 contains 14 residues. As DNA, the CDR3 is TGCGCCAGCAGCTTTGGTCAGGAGAACACTGAAGCTTTCTTT. Protein: CASSFGQENTEAFF.

This clone was detected once. V usage is TRBV7-2 and J usage is TRBJ2-3; tentatively, D is TRBD1 (6 bases). This CDR3 contains 12 residues. The V and J ends lost 4 bases and 7 bases respectively, with 9 bases between them. Germline CDR1 SGHTA, CDR2 FQGNSA. The CDR3 DNA reads TGTGCCAGCAGCTCCAGGGGAAATACGCAGTATTTT. Its protein is CASSSRGNTQYF.

The chain uses TRBV4-1 and TRBJ2-1; 10 bases map to TRBD2. The CDR3 has 16 amino acids. CDR1 is MGHRA and CDR2 is YSYEKL in the germline V gene. V shed 4 bases and J 6 bases; nucleotides not matched to a gene: 9. The chain's CDR3 is CASSRLLAGKGNEQFF. DNA of the CDR3: TGCGCCAGCAGCCGCCTACTAGCGGGAAAGGGCAATGAGCAGTTCTTC.

This clone was recorded once. The chain couples TRBV6-4 to TRBJ2-3, with a tentative D call TRBD2 (6 bases). Trimming removed 4 bases from V and 6 bases from J, with 8 bases in between. The CDR3 totals 12 residues. Germline CDR1 is MRHNA and CDR2 is SNTAGT. The CDR3 DNA reads TGTGCCAGCAGTGCCGGGGGTGATACGCAGTATTTT. It yields the protein CASSAGGDTQYF.

V and J are TRBV5-1 and TRBJ2-7, with TRBD1 identical over 7 bases. Germline values: CDR1 SGHRS, CDR2 YFSETQ. This CDR3 has 14 amino acids. V lost 4 bases and J lost 5; bases outside the gene matches: 9. CDR3 residues: CASSLWTGDHEQYF. The CDR3, as DNA: TGCGCCAGCAGCCTATGGACAGGAGATCACGAGCAGTACTTC.

The J gene is TRBJ1-4, the V gene TRBV18; no clear D. CDR1 and CDR2 from the germline V gene are KGHSH and LQKENI. The CDR3 extends over 14 amino acids. Trimming shortened V by 3 bases and J by 8 bases, and 13 bases separated the two germline ends. The CDR3 loop is CASSPRRVGEKLFF. The DNA of the CDR3 is TGTGCCAGCTCACCCAGACGGGTCGGGGAAAAACTGTTTTTT.

The genes are TRBV7-8 and TRBJ2-1; 8 bases fit TRBD2. The CDR3 has 18 amino acids. The germline V gene encodes CDR1 SGHVS and CDR2 FQNEAQ. V shed 4 bases and J 4 bases; nucleotides not matched to a gene: 15. CDR3 in DNA: TGTGCCAGCAGCTCCCAGGACCACGGGGGGGCAGTTTACAATGAGCAGTTCTTC. Its protein product is CASSSQDHGGAVYNEQFF.

This chain links TRBV5-1 with TRBJ2-5, with 7 bases identical to TRBD2. Germline V lookup: CDR1 SGHRS, CDR2 YFSETQ. V was clipped by 5 bases and J by 4 bases; unmatched bases: 5. CDR3 length equals 13 residues. CDR3 sequence reads: CASRRGYGETQYF. The CDR3 DNA is TGCGCCAGCAGGCGGGGGTACGGAGAGACCCAGTACTTC.

This chain links TRBV19 with TRBJ2-5; TRBD1 might be the D (5 bases). V was shortened by 5 bases and J by 4 bases, with 14 bases between the two germline ends. The CDR3 contains 14 residues. CDR1 is LNHDA, CDR2 SQIVND, per germline (reference sequence). The CDR3 DNA reads TGTGCCAGTAGTTCGCGACAGTCGAGAGAGACCCAGTACTTC. Protein sequence: CASSSRQSRETQYF.

The rearrangement links TRBV23-1 to TRBJ1-2, with unresolved D. TRBV23-1 is an ORF, and what it does is uncertain. V was pared by 2 bases and J by 9 bases, with 25 bases between. The CDR3 sequence is 17 residues long. CDR3 bases: TGCGCCAGCAGTCAACAACCCCTACGGGCCGGGATTATATGCTACACCTTC. Translation gives CASSQQPLRAGIICYTF.

The V and J genes are TRBV5-1 and TRBJ2-5, with 9 bases matching TRBD1. The CDR3 runs 14 residues. The V gene's germline CDR1 is SGHRS and CDR2 YFSETQ. The trim removed 3 bases at V and 2 bases at J, leaving 2 bases unmatched. DNA for the CDR3: TGCGCCAGCAGCTCGACAGGGGGTCAAGAGACCCAGTACTTC. Its protein product is CASSSTGGQETQYF. Full variable domain (missing parts from reference TRBV5-1 and TRBJ2-5): KAGVTQTPRYLIKTRGQQVTLSCSPISGHRSVSWYQQTPGQGLQFLFEYFSETQRNKGNFPGRFSGRQFSNSRSEMNVSTLELGDSALYLCASSSTGGQETQYFGPGTRLLVL.

Concerning this clone: The same CDR3 also results from other DNA sequences found in this sample. Here the CDR3 reads CASSSGLAGETQYF. In DNA form, the CDR3 reads TGCGCCAGCAGCTCAGGACTAGCCGGAGAGACCCAGTACTTC. This sequence joins TRBV5-1 and TRBJ2-5, with 8 bases aligning to TRBD2. The V and J ends lost 3 bases and 4 bases, in that order; junction bases with no gene match: 5. Germline V gene data show CDR1 as SGHRS and CDR2 as YFSETQ. The CDR3 is made up of 14 amino acids.

The DNA for the CDR3 is TGCGCCAGCAGCCAAGAGGTGACAGGGGATACTGAAGCTTTCTTT. Residues: CASSQEVTGDTEAFF. V gene TRBV4-1 combines with J gene TRBJ1-1; 8 bases align to TRBD1. The CDR3 loop spans 15 amino acids. Germline CDR1 MGHRA, CDR2 YSYEKL. J gave up 5 bases and V 0 bases, and 5 bases lay outside the gene matches.

This clone was detected a few times. This chain joins TRBV5-1 and TRBJ1-2, with 11 bases fitting TRBD1. In germline, CDR1 is SGHRS, CDR2 YFSETQ. J gave up 8 bases and V 4 bases, and 10 bases lay outside the gene matches. The CDR3 is made up of 15 amino acids. DNA of the CDR3: TGCGCCAGCAGCCCAGATGGACAGGGGGCGCGAGGCTACACCTTC. This sequence encodes CASSPDGQGARGYTF. Filled out from reference TRBV5-1 and TRBJ1-2, the complete variable domain reads KAGVTQTPRYLIKTRGQQVTLSCSPISGHRSVSWYQQTPGQGLQFLFEYFSETQRNKGNFPGRFSGRQFSNSRSEMNVSTLELGDSALYLCASSPDGQGARGYTFGSGTRLTVV.

This clone came up a few times. This sequence joins TRBV19 and TRBJ2-7, with D possibly TRBD1 on 6 matching bases. The germline V gene encodes CDR1 LNHDA and CDR2 SQIVND (reference sequence). This CDR3 region has 14 residues. V was cut by 0 bases and J by 4 bases, with 10 bases left in between. CDR3 nucleotide sequence: TGTGCCAGTAGTATAGAACAGGGCCAGTACGAGCAGTACTTC. Protein: CASSIEQGQYEQYF. Full variable domain (remainder filled in from reference TRBV19 and TRBJ2-7): DGGITQSPKYLFRKEGQNVTLSCEQNLNHDAMYWYRQDPGQGLRLIYYSQIVNDFQKGDIAEGYSVSREKKESFPLTVTSAQKNPTAFYLCASSIEQGQYEQYFGPGTRLTVT.

This clone has more than one count but fewer than ten. V usage is TRBV28 and J usage is TRBJ1-4, with D maybe TRBD1 (5 bases). Trimming removed 2 bases from V and 0 bases from J, with 10 bases in between. Germline values: CDR1 MDHEN, CDR2 SYDVKM. CDR3 length equals 16 residues. The CDR3 bases are TGTGCCAGCAGTTTAAACGGGGGGGCAACTAATGAAAAACTGTTTTTT. Translating it yields CASSLNGGATNEKLFF.

V gene TRBV7-9 combines with J gene TRBJ1-2; no firm D call. The V gene lost 5 bases and the J gene lost 4 bases, with 14 bases spanning the gap. Germline CDR1 reads SEHNR; CDR2 reads FQNEAQ (reference sequence). This CDR3 has 14 residues. Here the CDR3 DNA reads TGTGCCAGCAGCCAATCCCCGGCGGCCTATGGCTACACCTTC. This encodes CASSQSPAAYGYTF.

The chain combines TRBV10-3 with TRBJ1-3; maybe TRBD1 (5 bases). Germline assignment: CDR1 ENHRY and CDR2 SYGVKD. V gave up 0 bases and J gave up 0 bases, with 15 bases separating them. The CDR3 loop spans 18 amino acids. This chain's CDR3 is CAISESGGRGFSGNTIYF. CDR3 nucleotides: TGTGCCATCAGTGAGTCGGGTGGAAGGGGCTTCTCTGGAAACACCATATATTTT.